The next 4 T cell receptor beta chains were all read from a single sample in a study of CD8 T cells in ankylosing spondylitis. Overall study results and limits: It appeared that ankylosing spondylitis blood was characterized by a TCR beta motif of several highly homologous variants.

Each CDR3 protein gets one entry after TCRdb re-called the 5' RACE reads with MiXCR. Here the sample spans about 220,000 distinct CDR3 sequences, around 6.6% being singletons. The antigens of these receptors remain unknown. Sequencing was carried out using blood, either unsorted or a sorted T cell fraction (not recorded which). The receptor source for this set is a male donor with ankylosing spondylitis.

This clonotype has ten or more counts. CDR3 loop: CSAIPREALFF. The CDR3 DNA reads TGCAGTGCTATACCCCGGGAAGCTCTGTTCTTC. The chain has TRBV20-1 and TRBJ2-1; D is possibly TRBD2 (5 bases). Germline values: CDR1 DFQATT, CDR2 SNEGSKA (reference sequence). V was shortened by 4 bases and J by 15 bases, with 16 bases between the two germline ends. CDR3 size: 11 residues.

This sequence joins TRBV7-6 and TRBJ2-7; maybe TRBD1 (6 bases). V lost 5 bases and J 0 bases, leaving 11 bases between the germline ends. This CDR3 comprises 14 residues. The V gene's germline CDR1 is SGHVS and CDR2 FNYEAQ. CDR3 bases: TGTGCCAGCAGCACACGGACAGACTCCTACGAGCAGTACTTC. Translated: CASSTRTDSYEQYF. Drawing the rest from reference TRBV7-6 and TRBJ2-7, the complete variable domain is GAGVSQSPRYKVTKRGQDVALRCDPISGHVSLYWYRQALGQGPEFLTYFNYEAQQDKSGLPNDRFSAERPEGSISTLTIQRTEQRDSAMYRCASSTRTDSYEQYFGPGTRLTVT.

Many counts were recorded for this clonotype. The chain has TRBV28 and TRBJ2-1; D gene uncertain. Trimming took 3 bases from V and 8 from J, leaving 8 bases between them. The CDR3 is made up of 12 amino acids. Germline V gives CDR1 MDHEN, CDR2 SYDVKM. CDR3 sequence (DNA): TGTGCCAGCAGTTTGGGGTATCATGAGCAGTTCTTC. This encodes CASSLGYHEQFF.

The chain employs TRBV12-3 or TRBV12-4 and TRBJ2-2; 11 bases agree with TRBD1. The CDR3 runs to 15 residues. V lost 8 bases and J lost 4; bases outside the gene matches: 6. Here the CDR3 DNA reads TGTGCCAGCTGGACAGGGGGCAAGTTCACCGGGGAGCTGTTTTTT. It yields the protein CASWTGGKFTGELFF.